Below, one T cell receptor beta chain is given with its context. Its antigen remains unknown. The germline V gene encodes CDR1 SQVTM and CDR2 ANQGSEA. The CDR3 is 15 amino acids. These data are taken from a study of T cells expressing NK-cell markers. Turning to the study itself: Seven of the eight sequenced donors were HCMV-seropositive; one was seronegative.

Study results and caveats: HCMV specificity of the expanded NKG2C+ T cell clones stayed unclear. In roughly six donors, dominant CD3+CD56+NKG2C+ clonotypes ranked among the top 10 CD8+ clonotypes.

TCR beta libraries carry UMIs added by 5'RACE template switching. For each CDR3 protein, TCRdb gives one entry from its re-call of the 5' RACE reads, without DNA. The sample yields about 140,000 distinct CDR3 sequences, of which the top ten take up around 12%. The chain combines TRBV29-1 with TRBJ2-1; the D call from TCRdb, TRBD1, cannot be confirmed without DNA. This receptor was identified in a man aged 18-30 years in good health. Sequenced material: blood T cells: a sorted CD56 or NKG2C T cell subset, CD4+ or CD8+ T cells, or bulk PBMC T cells (not recorded which). The CDR3 loop is CSVEISSGIMNEQFF.